This T cell receptor beta chain came from a study of shared T cell receptors in the human thymus. Repertoires were generated with immunoSEQ multiplex PCR, while TCRdb's copy carries only in-frame clones and drops some. The table has more than 550,000 clones, 80% to 90% seen once. The sample was also reused in another study, on human thymus T cells. From that paper: Blood and thymic repertoires both appeared biased in V and J gene usage. Among unrelated individuals, related research reported thymic repertoires that overlapped highly.

What was sequenced was thymocytes. This sequence was found in a girl less than two years old with a congenital heart defect.

DNA of the CDR3: TGCGCCAGCAGCCACATACGGGAACCGGACAGGACGCCCTATGGCTACACCTTC. This translates into CASSHIREPDRTPYGYTF. The V call is TRBV4-1, the J call TRBJ1-2, with TRBD1 matching 7 bases. CDR3 length: 18 amino acids. V lost 3 bases, J lost 4 bases, and 17 bases stayed unmatched. CDR1 is MGHRA, CDR2 YSYEKL, per germline.